This entry concerns a single T cell receptor beta chain. Other DNA sequences from this sample encode an identical CDR3 as well. V was clipped by 3 bases and J by 2 bases; unmatched bases: 1. The CDR3 length is 15 residues. Looked up from germline, CDR1 is SGHTA and CDR2 is FQGNSA. These data come from a study of cytomegalovirus exposure and HLA in healthy donors. 13 Jbeta primers and 60 Vbeta primers were used for the PCR. Sequencing used immunoSEQ multiplex PCR; TCRdb keeps in-frame clones, though not all of them. The sample includes roughly 60,000 clones, 70% to 75% of them seen just once. The source is a woman aged 25 to 45 in good health and CMV-seronegative. The chain couples TRBV7-2 to TRBJ2-1; 10 bases agree with TRBD2. Sequencing input: PBMCs. The CDR3 sequence: CASSLTSGPYNEQFF. The CDR3 coding sequence is TGTGCCAGCAGCTTGACTAGCGGGCCCTACAATGAGCAGTTCTTC.